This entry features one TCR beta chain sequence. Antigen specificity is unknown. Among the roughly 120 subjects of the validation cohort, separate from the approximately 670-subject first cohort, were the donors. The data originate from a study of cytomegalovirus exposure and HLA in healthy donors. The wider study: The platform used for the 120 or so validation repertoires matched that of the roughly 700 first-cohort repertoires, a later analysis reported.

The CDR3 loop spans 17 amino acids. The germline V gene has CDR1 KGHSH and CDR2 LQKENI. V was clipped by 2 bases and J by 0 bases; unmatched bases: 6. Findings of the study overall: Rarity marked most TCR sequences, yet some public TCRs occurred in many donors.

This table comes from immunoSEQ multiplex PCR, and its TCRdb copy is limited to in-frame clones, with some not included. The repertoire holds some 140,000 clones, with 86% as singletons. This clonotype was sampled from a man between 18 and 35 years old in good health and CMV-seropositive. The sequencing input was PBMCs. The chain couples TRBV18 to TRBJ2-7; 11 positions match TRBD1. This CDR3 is CASSPSGTGGYSYEQYF. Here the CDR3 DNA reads TGTGCCAGCTCACCATCTGGGACAGGGGGATACTCCTACGAGCAGTACTTC.